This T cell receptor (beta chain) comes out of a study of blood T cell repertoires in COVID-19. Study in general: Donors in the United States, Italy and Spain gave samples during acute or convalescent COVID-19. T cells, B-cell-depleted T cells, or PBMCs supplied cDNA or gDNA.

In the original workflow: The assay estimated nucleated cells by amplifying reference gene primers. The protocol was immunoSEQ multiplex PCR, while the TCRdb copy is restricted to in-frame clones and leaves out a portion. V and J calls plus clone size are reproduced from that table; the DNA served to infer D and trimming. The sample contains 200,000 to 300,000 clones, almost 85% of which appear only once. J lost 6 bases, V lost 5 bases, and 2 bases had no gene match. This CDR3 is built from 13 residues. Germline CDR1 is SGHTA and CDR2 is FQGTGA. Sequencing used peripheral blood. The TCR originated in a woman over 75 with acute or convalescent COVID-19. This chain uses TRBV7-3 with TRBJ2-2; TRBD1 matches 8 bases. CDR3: CASSNRGSGELFF. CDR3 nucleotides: TGTGCCAGCAGCAACAGGGGGTCCGGGGAGCTGTTTTTT.